The 30 T cell receptor beta chains given below trace back to one sample, sequenced in a study of Tregs in tolerant kidney transplant recipients. Measured with immunoSEQ multiplex PCR; TCRdb has only the in-frame clones, and not every one. The sample holds 30,000 or so clones. The specimen comprised CD8+ T cells from blood, sampled before the transplant. These receptor sequences come from a human donor who received a combined kidney and bone marrow transplant.

CDR3 bases read: TGTGCCAGCAGCGCCCCAGGAGCGGGGGTATACAATGAG. Its translation: CASSAPGAGVYNE. The CDR3 as a whole reads CASSAPGAGVYNEQFF. The genes are TRBV9 and TRBJ2-1; 8 bases are shared with TRBD2. The read ends 3 residues early relative to the CDR3; the germline J gene fills the gap. Germline V lookup: CDR1 SGDLS, CDR2 YYNGEE. V gave up 3 bases and J gave up 4 bases; unmatched junction bases: 9. The CDR3 has 16 residues.

In regard to this clone: The CDR3 is cut off 3 residues early in the read; its end comes from the germline J gene. V and J are TRBV29-1 and TRBJ2-2; TRBD1 might be the D (5 bases). CDR1 is SQVTM, CDR2 ANQGSEA, per germline. The CDR3 is made up of 14 amino acids. CDR3 residues: CSVQEGVGTGELFF. The sequenced part of the CDR3 DNA is TGCTCCGTGCAGGAAGGGGTAGGCACCGGGGAG.

As concerns this clone: The read terminates 3 residues before the CDR3 end, so the remaining end is supplied by the germline J gene. The chain employs TRBV7-6 and TRBJ2-2; D gene ambiguous. Germline-derived CDR1 and CDR2 are SGHVS and FNYEAQ. Deletions cut 1 base from V and 0 bases from J, with 6 bases between. CDR3 length: 15 amino acids. The covered CDR3 bases are TGTGCCAGCAGCTTAGGCGGCGCGAACACCGGGGAG. This sequence encodes CASSLGGANTGE. The whole CDR3 protein is CASSLGGANTGELFF.

A remark on this clone: The read is 3 residues too short to cover the CDR3 end, so that end is filled in from the germline J gene. The chain combines TRBV30 with TRBJ2-3; 10 bases agree with TRBD1. The germline V gene has CDR1 GTSNPN and CDR2 SVGIG (reference sequence). CDR3 length: 15 residues. The V gene end was trimmed by 0 bases and the J gene end by 5 bases; junction bases not matched to a gene: 5. CDR3 DNA, as far as it was read: TGTGCCTGGAGTGTGACAGGGGGCTGGGGAGATACG. Amino acids: CAWSVTGGWGDT. The whole CDR3 protein reads CAWSVTGGWGDTQYF.

The CDR3 region is CASNLPGGEYEQYF. The sequenced part of the CDR3 DNA is TGTGCCAGCAACCTCCCCGGGGGAGAGTACGAG. The chain couples TRBV6-2 or TRBV6-3 to TRBJ2-7; D may be TRBD2 (6 bases). The sequence runs out 3 residues before the end of the CDR3; the remainder is reconstructed from the germline J gene. Germline values: CDR1 MNHEY, CDR2 SVGEGT. The CDR3 has 14 amino acids. Deletions cut 7 bases from V and 4 bases from J, with 17 bases between.

On this clone: Sequencing ends 3 residues short of the CDR3 end; the germline J gene provides the rest. This chain joins TRBV20-1 and TRBJ2-3; D may be TRBD1 (6 bases). Trimming left V 6 bases short and J 4 bases short, with 14 bases between. Germline lookup yields CDR1 DFQATT and CDR2 SNEGSKA (reference sequence). This CDR3 spans 13 amino acids. The CDR3 is CSARTPGADTQYF. Incomplete CDR3 DNA: TGCAGTGCAAGGACTCCAGGGGCAGATACG.

In the case of this clone: Coverage ceases 3 residues before the CDR3 finishes, and the germline J gene fills in the end. This rearrangement joins TRBV7-6 to TRBJ2-2; the D gene is possibly TRBD1 (8 bases). The CDR3 runs to 17 residues. Germline assignment: CDR1 SGHVS and CDR2 FNYEAQ. Trimming removed 3 bases from V and 7 bases from J, with 21 bases in between. CDR3 bases read: TGTGCCAGCAGCTTGGGACAGGCGGGGGTTGAGGACGGGGAG. Translation: CASSLGQAGVEDGE. The CDR3 in its entirety is CASSLGQAGVEDGELFF.

Worth noting for this clone: The read ends 3 residues early relative to the CDR3; the germline J gene fills the gap. The chain recombines TRBV19 with TRBJ2-1; 9 bases line up with TRBD2. Germline lookup yields CDR1 LNHDA and CDR2 SQIVND (reference sequence). With V trimmed by 2 bases and J by 1 base, 0 bases remained unmatched. CDR3 length: 15 residues. The CDR3: CASSISGGSYNEQFF. Partial CDR3 DNA: TGTGCCAGTAGTATAAGCGGGGGGTCCTACAATGAG.

Note on this clone: With the read ending 3 residues before the CDR3 end, the germline J gene is used to fill in that end. The chain joins TRBV18 to TRBJ1-1; possibly TRBD1 for D (5 bases). The V and J ends lost 3 bases and 4 bases respectively, with 12 bases between them. From germline, CDR1 is KGHSH and CDR2 LQKENI. The CDR3 covers 14 residues. CDR3 loop: CASSPLTVRTEAFF. CDR3 DNA (partial): TGTGCCAGCTCACCGCTGACAGTCCGCACTGAA.

Concerning this clone: The read terminates 3 residues ahead of where the CDR3 ends, so the germline J gene completes it. The chain employs TRBV6-2 or TRBV6-3 and TRBJ2-1; D possibly corresponds to TRBD2 (5 bases). Germline CDR1 reads MNHEY; CDR2 reads SVGEGT. V dropped 10 bases and J dropped 7 bases, with 17 bases sitting between them. This CDR3 contains 13 residues. This CDR3 is CATTLVGGNEQFF. The DNA read from the CDR3 is TGTGCCACCACCCTGGTGGGCGGGAATGAG.

About this clone itself: The CDR3 is cut off 3 residues early in the read; its end comes from the germline J gene. The chain employs TRBV5-1 and TRBJ2-2; D call uncertain. In germline, CDR1 is SGHRS, CDR2 YFSETQ. The CDR3 has 14 amino acids. V lost 4 bases to trimming and J lost 4 bases, with 11 bases between them. CDR3 DNA (partial): TGCGCCAGCAGCGCCTTGACGGGCACCGGGGAG. Protein: CASSALTGTGE. The whole CDR3 protein reads CASSALTGTGELFF.

Regarding this clone: The CDR3 extends 3 residues past the end of the read, so its final part is completed from the germline J gene. The rearrangement joins TRBV19 to TRBJ1-1; D might be TRBD1 (5 bases). CDR3 length equals 13 residues. Germline CDR1 and CDR2: LNHDA and SQIVND (reference sequence). CDR3 amino acids: CASSTERQTEAFF. CDR3 bases read: TGTGCCAGTAGTACCGAACGACAGACCGAA.

On this clone: The read finishes 3 residues shy of the CDR3 end, and the germline J gene is used to complete it. This rearrangement joins TRBV5-1 to TRBJ1-1; D may be TRBD1 (6 bases). Germline V gene lookup returns CDR1 SGHRS and CDR2 YFSETQ. Trimming removed 1 base at V and 4 bases at J, with 14 bases between. The CDR3 covers 15 residues. The sequenced part of the CDR3 DNA is TGCGCCAGCAGCTTGATTGGCAGGGGAGCCACTGAA. Translated, it gives CASSLIGRGATE. The entire CDR3 reads CASSLIGRGATEAFF.

As for this clone: With the read ending 3 residues before the CDR3 end, the germline J gene is used to fill in that end. The genes are TRBV7-6 and TRBJ1-5; 7 bases fit TRBD1. With 1 base clipped from V and 6 bases from J, the junction kept 3 bases outside the gene matches. CDR1 and CDR2 (germline): SGHVS, FNYEAQ. This CDR3 has 14 amino acids. CDR3 protein: CASSLGQGGQPQHF. The CDR3 DNA, read in part, is TGTGCCAGCAGCTTAGGACAGGGCGGTCAGCCC.

To note about this clone: The missing CDR3 end, 3 residues past where the read stops, is filled in from the germline J gene. This chain connects TRBV7-6 to TRBJ2-7, with TRBD1 as a possible D gene (6 bases). The CDR3 is 15 amino acids. CDR1 and CDR2 from the germline V gene are SGHVS and FNYEAQ. V lost 5 bases, J lost 0 bases, and 14 bases lay in between. The DNA read from the CDR3 is TGTGCCAGCAGCCCACCCGACAGGTACTCCTACGAG. Amino acid sequence: CASSPPDRYSYE. The whole CDR3 is CASSPPDRYSYEQYF.

The part of the CDR3 DNA that was read is TGTGCCAGTAGTATAGCAGGGGCGAGGGAA. Its protein is CASSIAGARE. The entire CDR3 sequence reads CASSIAGAREAFF. The chain joins TRBV19 to TRBJ1-1; D is perhaps TRBD1 (6 bases). The missing CDR3 end, 3 residues past where the read stops, is filled in from the germline J gene. Germline lookup yields CDR1 LNHDA and CDR2 SQIVND (reference sequence). The CDR3 covers 13 residues.

Comments on this clone: The sequence runs out 3 residues before the end of the CDR3; the remainder is reconstructed from the germline J gene. The chain links TRBV7-6 to TRBJ2-3; 8 nucleotides line up with TRBD2. Germline values: CDR1 SGHVS, CDR2 FNYEAQ. V dropped 2 bases and J dropped 0; count of bases not matched to a gene: 1. The CDR3 loop spans 15 amino acids. CDR3 protein: CASSLTSGSTDTQYF. The sequenced part of the CDR3 DNA is TGTGCCAGCAGCTTAACTAGCGGTAGCACAGATACG. Full variable domain (remainder filled in from reference TRBV7-6 and TRBJ2-3): GAGVSQSPRYKVTKRGQDVALRCDPISGHVSLYWYRQALGQGPEFLTYFNYEAQQDKSGLPNDRFSAERPEGSISTLTIQRTEQRDSAMYRCASSLTSGSTDTQYFGPGTRLTVL.

On this clone: The CDR3 end falls 3 residues outside the read, so it is completed with the germline J gene. The chain recombines TRBV2 with TRBJ1-5; 8 nucleotides match TRBD1. Germline CDR1 SNHLY, CDR2 FYNNEI. The CDR3 has 15 residues. V shed 6 bases, J shed 1 base, and the junction held 5 bases outside the gene matches. CDR3 bases read: TGTGCCAGCAGGGAACGGACAGGGAGCAATCAGCCC. Its translation is CASRERTGSNQP. The CDR3, in full, reads CASRERTGSNQPQHF.

As to this clone: The read stops 3 residues short of the end of the CDR3; the missing end is completed from the germline J gene. The chain combines TRBV19 with TRBJ2-3, with TRBD1 matching 7 bases. Germline V gene lookup returns CDR1 LNHDA and CDR2 SQIVND (reference sequence). The ends lost 5 bases at V and 2 bases at J; junction bases unmatched: 4. The CDR3 is 14 amino acids. The chain's CDR3 is CASSYRGSTDTQYF. The sequenced part of the CDR3 DNA is TGTGCCAGTAGTTACAGGGGTTCCACAGATACG.

Points on this clone: Coverage ceases 3 residues before the CDR3 finishes, and the germline J gene fills in the end. V is TRBV19 and J is TRBJ1-1; TRBD1 matches 7 bases. The V gene's germline CDR1 is LNHDA and CDR2 SQIVND (reference sequence). This CDR3 spans 18 amino acids. Trimming cost V 5 bases and J 4 bases; bases outside gene matches: 19. The CDR3 reads CASSVPEGALGVGTEAFF. The CDR3 DNA, read in part, is TGTGCCAGTAGTGTCCCGGAGGGGGCTCTGGGGGTGGGCACTGAA.

As concerns this clone: The CDR3 is cut off 3 residues early in the read; its end comes from the germline J gene. This chain links TRBV11-2 with TRBJ2-7, with 10 bases fitting TRBD2. CDR3 length: 15 amino acids. Trimming removed 2 bases from V and 6 bases from J; junction bases left unmatched: 7. Germline V lookup: CDR1 SGHAT, CDR2 FQNNGV. The CDR3 is CASSLPLAGASEQYF. Incomplete CDR3 DNA: TGTGCCAGCAGCTTACCCCTAGCGGGGGCAAGCGAG. The entire variable domain, with the rest obtained from reference TRBV11-2 and TRBJ2-7, is as follows: EAGVAQSPRYKIIEKRQSVAFWCNPISGHATLYWYQQILGQGPKLLIQFQNNGVVDDSQLPKDRFSAERLKGVDSTLKIQPAKLEDSAVYLCASSLPLAGASEQYFGPGTRLTVT.

On this clone itself: With the read ending 3 residues before the CDR3 end, the germline J gene is used to fill in that end. The gene calls are TRBV5-6 and TRBJ2-1; the match to TRBD1 covers 9 bases. V shed 0 bases, J shed 8 bases, and the junction held 6 bases outside the gene matches. In germline, CDR1 is SGHDT, CDR2 YYEEEE. The CDR3 is 15 residues long. The DNA read from the CDR3 is TGTGCCAGCAGCTTGGCCGGACAGGGGTATCATGAG. This translates into CASSLAGQGYHE. The CDR3 reads in full as CASSLAGQGYHEQFF.

Details on this clone: Read sequence stops 3 residues before the CDR3 end, and the germline J gene provides the missing end. The chain uses TRBV6-2 or TRBV6-3 and TRBJ1-5; D not resolved. Trimming stripped 8 bases from V and 6 bases from J, with 17 bases between. The germline V gene has CDR1 MNHEY and CDR2 SVGEGT. This CDR3 spans 14 amino acids. CDR3 residues: CASAYLGVGQPQHF. The DNA read from the CDR3 is TGTGCCAGCGCGTACCTCGGGGTGGGTCAGCCC.

Details on this clone: The CDR3 goes on 3 residues after the read ends, and that part is filled in from the germline J gene. The V and J genes are TRBV6-2 or TRBV6-3 and TRBJ2-5, with a possible D match to TRBD1 (5 bases). Germline assignment: CDR1 MNHEY and CDR2 SVGEGT. Trimming removed 6 bases at V and 0 bases at J, with 14 bases between. The CDR3 loop spans 15 amino acids. CDR3 region: CASRQGARYQETQYF. The part of the CDR3 DNA that was read is TGTGCCAGCAGACAAGGGGCCAGGTACCAAGAGACC.

For this clone: Compared with germline, one end of the junction differs, possibly owing to a read error. The read ends 3 residues shy of where the CDR3 ends; the end is completed using the germline J gene. This chain links TRBV4-2 with TRBJ2-7; D is perhaps TRBD1 (5 bases). Germline CDR1 LGHNA, CDR2 YNFKEQ. CDR3 length: 13 residues. The DNA read from the CDR3 is TGCGCCAGCAGCCAAGGGCAGGGAAGCGAG. It is translated as CASSQGQGSE. The CDR3 in its entirety is CASSQGQGSEQYF.

Details on this clone: From the germline J gene comes the end of the CDR3, since the read stops 3 residues before it. The chain couples TRBV6-2 or TRBV6-3 to TRBJ2-2, with 7 bases matching TRBD2. Germline V gene lookup returns CDR1 MNHEY and CDR2 SVGEGT. The CDR3 length is 17 residues. Trimming at V came to 4 bases and at J to 4 bases, leaving 12 bases not matched to a gene. CDR3: CASSSRLQTSVTGELFF. Partial CDR3 DNA: TGTGCCAGCAGTTCCCGACTCCAAACTAGCGTCACCGGGGAG.

Concerning this clone itself: The read terminates 3 residues before the CDR3 end, so the remaining end is supplied by the germline J gene. V and J are TRBV7-9 and TRBJ1-1; 9 positions match TRBD1. Germline-derived CDR1 and CDR2 are SEHNR and FQNEAQ (reference sequence). This CDR3 comprises 14 residues. The V gene end was trimmed by 3 bases and the J gene end by 3 bases; junction bases not matched to a gene: 2. The CDR3 protein is CASSLDRGHTEAFF. The sequenced CDR3 bases are TGTGCCAGCAGCTTGGACAGGGGACACACTGAA.

With respect to this clone: Read data end 3 residues before the CDR3 end; the end is taken from the germline J gene. The rearrangement joins TRBV29-1 to TRBJ1-5; D is perhaps TRBD1 (5 bases). CDR1 and CDR2 (germline): SQVTM, ANQGSEA. Trimming took 4 bases from V and 7 from J, leaving 14 bases between them. The CDR3 is made up of 13 amino acids. The sequenced CDR3 bases are TGCAGCGTTGGGCAGGGTTTGAGCCAGCCC. Translated: CSVGQGLSQP. The CDR3 as a whole reads CSVGQGLSQPQHF.

Comments on this clone: The read halts 3 residues ahead of the CDR3 end, with the missing end drawn from the germline J gene. The rearrangement uses TRBV20-1 and TRBJ2-6; 9 nucleotides align to TRBD1. Unmatched junction bases numbered 7, after V lost 2 bases and J lost 2 bases. The CDR3 consists of 17 residues. Germline CDR1 DFQATT, CDR2 SNEGSKA (reference sequence). Incomplete CDR3 DNA: TGCAGTGCTAGACCCCGGGACAGGGTCACTGGGGCCAACGTC. It yields the protein CSARPRDRVTGANV. The whole CDR3 region reads CSARPRDRVTGANVLTF.

For this clone: Coverage ceases 3 residues before the CDR3 finishes, and the germline J gene fills in the end. The rearrangement joins TRBV11-2 to TRBJ2-7; 8 bases match TRBD1. This CDR3 is built from 14 residues. Germline V gene lookup returns CDR1 SGHAT and CDR2 FQNNGV. The ends lost 5 bases at V and 4 bases at J; junction bases unmatched: 7. Incomplete CDR3 DNA: TGTGCCAGCAGCCCCTGGGACAGGAGATACGAG. Amino acids: CASSPWDRRYE. The entire CDR3 protein is CASSPWDRRYEQYF.